This T cell receptor beta chain was profiled in a study of graft-versus-host responses after intestinal transplantation. Study details: Following induction with anti-thymocyte globulin, all recipients were given tacrolimus and steroids for about 3 years. Points from the study as a whole: Some GvH clones were seen earlier in gut or blood, suggesting intestinal origin.

Germline values: CDR1 ENHRY, CDR2 SYGVKD. With 2 bases removed from V and 4 bases from J, the gap between germline ends came to 14 bases. The CDR3 loop spans 16 amino acids. For this clone: Its antigen is as yet unknown.

Only in-frame clones appear in the TCRdb table, and some are missing; sequencing was by immunoSEQ multiplex PCR. The sample has some 90,000 clones, 75% to 90% seen once; the top ten hold around 0.11%. This receptor was obtained from a human donor who received an intestinal transplant. This chain joins TRBV10-3 and TRBJ2-2; D remains unclear. Source: unstimulated CD4+ T cells sorted from spleen or lymph node cells, taken before intestinal transplant. CDR3 loop: CAISEGRQTLTGELFF. CDR3 DNA sequence: TGTGCCATCAGTGAGGGCAGGCAAACCCTCACCGGGGAGCTGTTTTTT.